The 8 T cell receptor beta chains given below trace back to one sample, sequenced in a study of Graves' ophthalmopathy and Graves' hyperthyroidism. The authors amplified TCR beta CDR3 regions from RNA transcripts. The library came from an HTBI-primed first-round RT-PCR and a second-round multiplex PCR. TCRdb re-analysed the multiplex PCR reads in MiXCR, keeping a single row per CDR3 protein. The profile shows approximately 1.2 million distinct CDR3 sequences, about 35% of them singletons. The sample consisted of peripheral blood or thyroid tissue (not recorded which). The receptors shown here come from an adult man with Graves' hyperthyroidism.

This clonotype was seen repeatedly, ten times or more. The V gene is TRBV7-2, the J gene TRBJ1-5, with 7 bases matching TRBD1. V shed 1 base, J shed 4 bases, and the junction held 7 bases outside the gene matches. The CDR3 length is 16 residues. CDR1 and CDR2 (germline): SGHTA, FQGNSA. As DNA, the CDR3 is TGTGCCAGCAGCTTAGAGGGACAACAGGGGAATCAGCCCCAGCATTTT. Amino acids: CASSLEGQQGNQPQHF.

There are many counts of this clonotype. The rearrangement joins TRBV7-2 to TRBJ1-4; maybe TRBD1 (6 bases). Deletions cut 5 bases from V and 8 bases from J, with 21 bases between. The germline V gene has CDR1 SGHTA and CDR2 FQGNSA. The CDR3 is 16 residues long. The CDR3 spells CASSPGGQSIWEKLFF. The CDR3 DNA reads TGTGCCAGCAGCCCCGGAGGACAGTCAATCTGGGAAAAACTGTTTTTT.

The rearrangement uses TRBV4-1 and TRBJ2-5, with TRBD1 matching over 9 bases. The germline V gene has CDR1 MGHRA and CDR2 YSYEKL. With 3 bases clipped from V and 4 bases from J, the junction kept 9 bases outside the gene matches. The CDR3 runs 16 residues. CDR3 DNA: TGCGCCAGCAGCCATGCCCCGGGACAGGGTGGAGAGACCCAGTACTTC. It is translated as CASSHAPGQGGETQYF.

This clonotype was recorded a few times. The chain uses TRBV25-1 and TRBJ1-6; D not resolved. Trimming stripped 5 bases from V and 9 bases from J, with 14 bases between. CDR3 length: 14 amino acids. Per germline, CDR1 MGHDK and CDR2 SYGVNS. The CDR3 DNA reads as TGTGCCAGCAGTTTAGGGCAGCCTACTTCACCCCTCCACTTT. The encoded protein is CASSLGQPTSPLHF. The full variable domain, with the rest looked up from reference TRBV25-1 and TRBJ1-6, is EADIYQTPRYLVIGTGKKITLECSQTMGHDKMYWYQQDPGMELHLIHYSYGVNSTEKGDLSSESTVSRIRTEHFPLTLESARPSHTSQYLCASSLGQPTSPLHFGNGTRLTVT.

There are many counts of this clonotype. The chain has TRBV7-8 and TRBJ2-2, with D possibly being TRBD1 (6 bases). The V and J ends lost 5 bases and 1 base respectively, with 11 bases between them. This CDR3 region has 15 residues. Germline CDR1 SGHVS, CDR2 FQNEAQ. Written as DNA, the CDR3 is TGTGCCAGCAGCCCGGACAGAGTGAACACCGGGGAGCTGTTTTTT. Translating gives CASSPDRVNTGELFF.

In this sample, this clonotype turned up many times. V is TRBV7-9 and J is TRBJ1-2, with D unclear. V lost 2 bases to trimming and J lost 0 bases, with 10 bases between them. The germline V gene encodes CDR1 SEHNR and CDR2 FQNEAQ (reference sequence). This CDR3 region has 15 residues. Here the CDR3 DNA reads TGTGCCAGCAGCTTAAGTGGGAGAGCTAACTATGGCTACACCTTC. Translated: CASSLSGRANYGYTF.

A word on this clonotype: One end of the junction is discordant with germline, which a read error may explain. The chain carries TRBV4-3 and TRBJ2-2; D is uncertain. CDR3 length: 14 residues. Germline V gene lookup returns CDR1 LGHNA and CDR2 YSLEER. The CDR3 coding sequence is TGCGCCAGCAGCCAATTTAAGAACGCCGGGGAGCTGTTTTTT. Its protein product is CASSQFKNAGELFF.

This clonotype occurred many times. A much larger clonotype is one base distant, so this may be a read error. The rearrangement joins TRBV29-1 to TRBJ1-2; 9 nucleotides align to TRBD1. This CDR3 is 15 amino acids long. Germline values: CDR1 SQVTM, CDR2 ANQGSEA. The junction had 15 bases not matched to a gene; V was cut back by 5 bases and J by 8 bases. This chain's CDR3 is CSVHADRGRGIGYTF. The DNA of the CDR3 is TGCAGCGTTCACGCGGACAGGGGCAGAGGAATCGGCTACACCTTC.